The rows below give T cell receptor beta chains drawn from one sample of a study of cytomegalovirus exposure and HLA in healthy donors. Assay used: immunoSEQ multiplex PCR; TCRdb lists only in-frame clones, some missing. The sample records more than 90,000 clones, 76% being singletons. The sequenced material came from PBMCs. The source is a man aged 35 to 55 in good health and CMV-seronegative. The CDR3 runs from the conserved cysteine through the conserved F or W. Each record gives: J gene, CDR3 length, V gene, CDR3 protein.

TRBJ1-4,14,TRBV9,CASNPRGGLEKLFF
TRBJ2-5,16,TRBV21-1,CASSTTQPGRLETQYF
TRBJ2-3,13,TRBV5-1,CASSQAGGDTQYF
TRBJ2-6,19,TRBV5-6,CASSSGQGTFSFGANVLTF
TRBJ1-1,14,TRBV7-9,CASSLAEGNSEAFF
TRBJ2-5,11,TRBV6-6,CASTGQETQYF
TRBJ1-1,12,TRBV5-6,CASSSGNTEAFF
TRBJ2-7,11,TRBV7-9,CASSRGPEQYF
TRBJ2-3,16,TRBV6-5,CASSYSLDSAIHTQYF
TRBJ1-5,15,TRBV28,CASSGGQGLNQPQHF
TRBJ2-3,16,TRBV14,CASRTKEDPLLDTQYF